This T cell receptor beta chain is from a study of T-cell memory formation after mild COVID-19. Background on the study: Most TCR clusters belonged to a single donor. Whole-study results and caveats: Largely, contracting CD4+ clones fell within CM and EM, and contracting CD8+ clones within EMRA.

TCRdb re-called the 5' RACE reads with MiXCR, one entry per CDR3 protein. This sample has 470,000 or so distinct CDR3 sequences, with approximately 23% found just once. The CDR3 loop spans 13 amino acids. In germline, CDR1 is SGHKS, CDR2 YYEKEE (reference sequence). Germline trimming cut 2 bases from V and 14 bases from J; bases unmatched to any gene: 9. As concerns this clonotype: Its antigen remains unidentified.

The clonotype originates from an adult woman who had mild COVID-19 (a few samples of this study predate the infection). Cell type and time point are not known. The chain joins TRBV5-5 to TRBJ2-1, with 8 bases fitting TRBD2. The specimen sequenced was PBMCs or a T cell subset sorted from them (not recorded which). The CDR3: CASSFVSGREKFF. CDR3 bases: TGTGCCAGCAGCTTTGTGAGCGGGAGAGAGAAGTTCTTC.